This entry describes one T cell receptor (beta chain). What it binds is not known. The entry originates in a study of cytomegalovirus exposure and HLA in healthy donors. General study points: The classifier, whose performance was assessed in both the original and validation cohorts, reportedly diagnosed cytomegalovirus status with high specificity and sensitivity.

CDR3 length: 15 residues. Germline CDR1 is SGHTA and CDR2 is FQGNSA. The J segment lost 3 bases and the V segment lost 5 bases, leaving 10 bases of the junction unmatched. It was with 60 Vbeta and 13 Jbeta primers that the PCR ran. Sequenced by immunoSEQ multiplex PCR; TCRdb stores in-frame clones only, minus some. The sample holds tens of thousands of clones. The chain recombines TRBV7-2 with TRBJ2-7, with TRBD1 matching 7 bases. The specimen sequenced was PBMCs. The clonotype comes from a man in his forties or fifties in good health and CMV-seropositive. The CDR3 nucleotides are TGTGCCAGCAGCCTCGGACAGGCCACATTCTACGAGCAGTACTTC. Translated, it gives CASSLGQATFYEQYF.